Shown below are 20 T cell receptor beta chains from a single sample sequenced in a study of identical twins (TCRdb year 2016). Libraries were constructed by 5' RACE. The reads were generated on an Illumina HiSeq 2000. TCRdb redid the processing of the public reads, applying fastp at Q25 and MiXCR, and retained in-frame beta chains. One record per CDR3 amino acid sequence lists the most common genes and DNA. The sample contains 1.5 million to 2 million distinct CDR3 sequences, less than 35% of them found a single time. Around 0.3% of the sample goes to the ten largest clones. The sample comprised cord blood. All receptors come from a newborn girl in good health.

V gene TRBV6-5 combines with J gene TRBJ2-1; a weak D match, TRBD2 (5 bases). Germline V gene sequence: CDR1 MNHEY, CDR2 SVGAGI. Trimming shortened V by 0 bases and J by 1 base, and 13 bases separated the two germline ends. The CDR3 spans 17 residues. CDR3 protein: CASSYSGLARSYNEQFF. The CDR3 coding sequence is TGTGCCAGCAGTTACTCGGGTTTAGCGAGATCCTACAATGAGCAGTTCTTC.

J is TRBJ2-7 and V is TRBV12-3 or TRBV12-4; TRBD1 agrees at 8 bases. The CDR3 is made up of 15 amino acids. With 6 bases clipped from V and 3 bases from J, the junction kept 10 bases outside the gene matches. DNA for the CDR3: TGTGCCAGCAGCCAGACAGGGGAAAGGAACTACGAGCAGTACTTC. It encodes CASSQTGERNYEQYF.

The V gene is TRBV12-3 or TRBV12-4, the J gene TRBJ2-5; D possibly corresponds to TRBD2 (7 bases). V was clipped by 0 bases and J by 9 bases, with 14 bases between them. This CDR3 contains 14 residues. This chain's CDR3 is CASSLAGGREAQYF. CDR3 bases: TGTGCCAGCAGTTTAGCAGGGGGACGGGAGGCCCAGTACTTC.

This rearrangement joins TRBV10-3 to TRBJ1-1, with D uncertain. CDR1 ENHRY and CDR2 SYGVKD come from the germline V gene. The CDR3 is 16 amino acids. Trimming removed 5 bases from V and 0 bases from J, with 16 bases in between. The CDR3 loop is CAISNPGQTMNTEAFF. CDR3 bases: TGTGCCATCAGTAACCCGGGCCAAACCATGAACACTGAAGCTTTCTTT.

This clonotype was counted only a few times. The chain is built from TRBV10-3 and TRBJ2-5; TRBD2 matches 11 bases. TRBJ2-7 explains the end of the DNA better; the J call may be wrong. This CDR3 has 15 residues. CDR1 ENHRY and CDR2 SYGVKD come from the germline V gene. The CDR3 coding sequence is TGTGCCATCAGTGCCGGACTAGCGGGTGAGCGCGAGCAGTACTTC. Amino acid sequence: CAISAGLAGEREQYF.

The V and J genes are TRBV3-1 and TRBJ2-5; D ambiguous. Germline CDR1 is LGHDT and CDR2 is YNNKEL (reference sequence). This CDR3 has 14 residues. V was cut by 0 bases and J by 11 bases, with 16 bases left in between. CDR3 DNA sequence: TGTGCCAGCAGCCAAGAACCCGGGTTTAGTGAGCAGTACTTC. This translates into CASSQEPGFSEQYF.

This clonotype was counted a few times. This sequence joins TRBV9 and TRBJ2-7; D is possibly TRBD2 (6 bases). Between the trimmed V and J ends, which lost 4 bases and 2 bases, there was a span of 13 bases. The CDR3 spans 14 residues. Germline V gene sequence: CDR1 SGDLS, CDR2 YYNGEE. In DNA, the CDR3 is TGTGCCAGCAGCACGGGACTGCCAACCTACGAGCAGTACTTC. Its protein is CASSTGLPTYEQYF.

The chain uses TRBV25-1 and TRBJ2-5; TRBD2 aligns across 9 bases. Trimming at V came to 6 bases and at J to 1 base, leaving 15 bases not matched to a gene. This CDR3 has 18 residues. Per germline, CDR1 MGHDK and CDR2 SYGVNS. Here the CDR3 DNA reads TGTGCCAGCAGCGACGACCCTCCTGCTAGCGGGACCCAAGAGACCCAGTACTTC. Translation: CASSDDPPASGTQETQYF.

The CDR3 DNA reads TGTGCCACCAGCAGGAGCGGGAGGATTAGGAACAATGAGCAGTTCTTC. It codes for CATSRSGRIRNNEQFF. V usage is TRBV15 and J usage is TRBJ2-1, with 9 bases matching TRBD2. Trimming cost V 3 bases and J 5 bases; bases outside gene matches: 8. Germline V gives CDR1 LNHNV, CDR2 YYDKDF (reference sequence). CDR3 size: 16 residues.

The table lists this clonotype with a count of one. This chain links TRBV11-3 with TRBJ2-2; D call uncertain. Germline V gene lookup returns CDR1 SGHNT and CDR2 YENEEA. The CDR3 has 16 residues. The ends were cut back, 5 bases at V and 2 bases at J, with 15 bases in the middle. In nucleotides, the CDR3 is TGTGCCAGCAGCCCCTGGATAGGGAAAAACACCGGGGAGCTGTTTTTT. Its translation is CASSPWIGKNTGELFF.

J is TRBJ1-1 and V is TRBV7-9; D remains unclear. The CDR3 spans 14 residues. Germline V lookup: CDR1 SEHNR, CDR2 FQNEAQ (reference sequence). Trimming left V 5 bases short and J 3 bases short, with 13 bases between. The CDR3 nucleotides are TGTGCCAGCAGCCCTTTGGGAGGACACACTGAAGCTTTCTTT. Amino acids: CASSPLGGHTEAFF. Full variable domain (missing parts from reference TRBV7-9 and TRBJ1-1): DTGVSQNPRHKITKRGQNVTFRCDPISEHNRLYWYRQTLGQGPEFLTYFQNEAQLEKSRLLSDRFSAERPKGSFSTLEIQRTEQGDSAMYLCASSPLGGHTEAFFGQGTRLTVV.

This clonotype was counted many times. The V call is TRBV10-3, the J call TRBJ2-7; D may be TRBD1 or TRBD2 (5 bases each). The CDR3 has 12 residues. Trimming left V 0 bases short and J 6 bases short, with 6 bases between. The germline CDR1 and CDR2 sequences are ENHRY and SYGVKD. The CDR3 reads CAISESGGEQYF. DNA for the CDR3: TGTGCCATCAGTGAGTCTGGGGGCGAGCAGTACTTC.

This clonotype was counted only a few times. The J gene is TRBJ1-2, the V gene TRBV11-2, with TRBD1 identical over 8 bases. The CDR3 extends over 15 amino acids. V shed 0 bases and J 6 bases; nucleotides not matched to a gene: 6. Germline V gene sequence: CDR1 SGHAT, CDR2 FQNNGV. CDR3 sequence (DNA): TGTGCCAGCAGCTTAGATTCCACAGGGGGGAATGGCTACACCTTC. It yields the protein CASSLDSTGGNGYTF.

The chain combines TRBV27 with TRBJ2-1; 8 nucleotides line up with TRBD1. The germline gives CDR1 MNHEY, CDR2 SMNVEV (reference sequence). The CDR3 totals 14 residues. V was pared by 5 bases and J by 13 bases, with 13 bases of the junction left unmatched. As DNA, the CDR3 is TGTGCCAGCAGTCAGCGACAGGGGCAAGAGACCCAGTTCTTC. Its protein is CASSQRQGQETQFF.

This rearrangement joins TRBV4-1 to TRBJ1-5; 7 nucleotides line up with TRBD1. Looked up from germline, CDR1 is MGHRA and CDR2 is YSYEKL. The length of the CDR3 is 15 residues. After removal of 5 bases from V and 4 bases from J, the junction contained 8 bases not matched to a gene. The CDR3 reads CASSARDSVNQPQHF. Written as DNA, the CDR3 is TGCGCCAGCAGCGCCCGGGACAGTGTAAATCAGCCCCAGCATTTT.

CDR3 sequence (DNA): TGTGCCAGCAATAACTATTTTTTCGATGAGCAGTTCTTC. Its protein product is CASNNYFFDEQFF. The chain joins TRBV5-8 to TRBJ2-1, with D unclear. CDR3 size: 13 residues. V lost 6 bases and J 8 bases, leaving 15 bases between the germline ends. Germline CDR1 reads SGHTS; CDR2 reads YDEGEE. Variable domain in full (rest from reference TRBV5-8 and TRBJ2-1): EAGVTQSPTHLIKTRGQQATLRCSPISGHTSVYWYQQALGLGLQFLLWYDEGEERNRGNFPPRFSGRQFPNYSSELNVNALELEDSALYLCASNNYFFDEQFFGPGTRLTVL.

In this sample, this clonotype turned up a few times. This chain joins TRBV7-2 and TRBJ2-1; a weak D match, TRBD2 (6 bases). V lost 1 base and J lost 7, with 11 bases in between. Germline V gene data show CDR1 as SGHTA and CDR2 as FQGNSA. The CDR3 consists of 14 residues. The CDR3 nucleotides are TGTGCCAGCAGCTTAGGACTAGTGATGAATGAGCAGTTCTTC. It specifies CASSLGLVMNEQFF.

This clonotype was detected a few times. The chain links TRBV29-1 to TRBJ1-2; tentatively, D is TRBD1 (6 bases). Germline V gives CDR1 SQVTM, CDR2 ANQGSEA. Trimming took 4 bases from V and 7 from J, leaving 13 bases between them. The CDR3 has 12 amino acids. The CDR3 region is CSVVRGGGGYTF. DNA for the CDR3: TGCAGCGTTGTCAGGGGCGGGGGTGGCTACACCTTC.

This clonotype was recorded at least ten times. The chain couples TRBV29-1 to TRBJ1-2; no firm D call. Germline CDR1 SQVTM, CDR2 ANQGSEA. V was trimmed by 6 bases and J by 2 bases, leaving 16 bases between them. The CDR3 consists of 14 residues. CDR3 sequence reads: CSVADPGPNYGYTF. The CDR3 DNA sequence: TGCAGCGTCGCTGACCCCGGCCCGAACTATGGCTACACCTTC.

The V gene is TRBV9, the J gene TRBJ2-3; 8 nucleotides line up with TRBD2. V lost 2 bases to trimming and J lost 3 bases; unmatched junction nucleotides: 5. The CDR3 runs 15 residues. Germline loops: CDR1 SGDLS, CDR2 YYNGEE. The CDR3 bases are TGTGCCAGCAGCGTGCGGGGACTAGAAACAGATACGCAGTATTTT. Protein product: CASSVRGLETDTQYF.